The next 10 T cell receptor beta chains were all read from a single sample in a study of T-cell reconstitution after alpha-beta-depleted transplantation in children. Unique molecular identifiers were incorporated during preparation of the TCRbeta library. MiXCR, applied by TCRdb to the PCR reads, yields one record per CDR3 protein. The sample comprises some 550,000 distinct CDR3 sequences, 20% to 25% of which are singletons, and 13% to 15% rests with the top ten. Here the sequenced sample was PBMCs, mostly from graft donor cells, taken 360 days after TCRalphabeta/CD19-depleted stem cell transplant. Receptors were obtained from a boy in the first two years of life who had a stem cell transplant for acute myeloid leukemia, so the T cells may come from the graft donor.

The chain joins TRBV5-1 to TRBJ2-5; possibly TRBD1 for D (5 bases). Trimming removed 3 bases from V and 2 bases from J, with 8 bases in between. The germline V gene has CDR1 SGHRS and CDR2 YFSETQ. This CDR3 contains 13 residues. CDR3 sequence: CASSSTVQETQYF. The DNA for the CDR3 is TGCGCCAGCAGCTCGACAGTTCAAGAGACCCAGTACTTC. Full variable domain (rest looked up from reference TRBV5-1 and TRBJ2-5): KAGVTQTPRYLIKTRGQQVTLSCSPISGHRSVSWYQQTPGQGLQFLFEYFSETQRNKGNFPGRFSGRQFSNSRSEMNVSTLELGDSALYLCASSSTVQETQYFGPGTRLLVL.

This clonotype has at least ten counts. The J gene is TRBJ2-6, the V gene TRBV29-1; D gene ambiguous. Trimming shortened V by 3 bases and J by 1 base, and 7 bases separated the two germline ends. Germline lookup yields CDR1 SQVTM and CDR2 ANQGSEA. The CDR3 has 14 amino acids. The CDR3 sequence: CSVDSGSGANVLTF. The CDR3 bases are TGCAGCGTTGATTCCGGGTCTGGGGCCAACGTCCTGACTTTC.

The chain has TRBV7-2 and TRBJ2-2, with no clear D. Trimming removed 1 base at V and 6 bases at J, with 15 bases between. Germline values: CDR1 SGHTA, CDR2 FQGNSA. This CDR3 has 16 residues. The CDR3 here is CASSLEIDPSAGELFF. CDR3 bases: TGTGCCAGCAGCTTAGAGATCGACCCCAGCGCCGGGGAGCTGTTTTTT.

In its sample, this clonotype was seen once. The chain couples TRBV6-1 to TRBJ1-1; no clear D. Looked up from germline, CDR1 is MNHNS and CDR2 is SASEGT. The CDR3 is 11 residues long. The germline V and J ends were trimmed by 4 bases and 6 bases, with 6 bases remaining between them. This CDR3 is CASSVFAEAFF. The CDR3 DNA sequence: TGTGCCAGCAGTGTATTCGCTGAAGCTTTCTTT.

The chain's CDR3 is CASSRQGEYEKLFF. DNA for the CDR3: TGCGCCAGCAGCCGTCAGGGCGAATATGAAAAACTGTTTTTT. This chain uses TRBV4-3 with TRBJ1-4; the D gene is possibly TRBD1 (5 bases). Germline V gene lookup returns CDR1 LGHNA and CDR2 YSLEER. This CDR3 is 14 amino acids long. Trimming shortened V by 4 bases and J by 6 bases, and 12 bases separated the two germline ends.

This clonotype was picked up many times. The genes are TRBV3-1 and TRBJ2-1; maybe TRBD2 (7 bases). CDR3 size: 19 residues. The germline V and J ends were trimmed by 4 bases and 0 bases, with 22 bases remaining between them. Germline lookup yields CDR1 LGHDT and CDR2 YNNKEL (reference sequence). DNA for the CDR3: TGTGCCAGCAGCCCTCCCGGGGAAGGGGGGGGAAGCTCCTACAATGAGCAGTTCTTC. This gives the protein CASSPPGEGGGSSYNEQFF.

The CDR3 region is CASSEKGTLQTNTEAFF. The DNA of the CDR3 is TGTGCCAGCAGCGAGAAAGGAACTCTCCAGACGAACACTGAAGCTTTCTTT. The chain uses TRBV7-8 and TRBJ1-1; D unresolved. Germline V gives CDR1 SGHVS, CDR2 FQNEAQ. The CDR3 spans 17 residues. Trimming pared 5 bases from V and 1 base from J, leaving 20 bases between.

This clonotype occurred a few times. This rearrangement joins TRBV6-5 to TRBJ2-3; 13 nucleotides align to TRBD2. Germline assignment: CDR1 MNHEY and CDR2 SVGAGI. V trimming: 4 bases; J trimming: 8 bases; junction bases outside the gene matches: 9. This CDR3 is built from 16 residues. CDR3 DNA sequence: TGTGCCAGCAGTTTGACTAGCGGGGGGCCCCGGGGTACGCAGTATTTT. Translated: CASSLTSGGPRGTQYF.

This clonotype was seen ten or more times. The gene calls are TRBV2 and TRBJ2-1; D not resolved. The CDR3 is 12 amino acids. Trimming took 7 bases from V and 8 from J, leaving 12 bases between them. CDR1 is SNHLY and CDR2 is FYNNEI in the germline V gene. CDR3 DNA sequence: TGTGCCAGCATGCGGATGGTTCATGAGCAGTTCTTC. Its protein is CASMRMVHEQFF. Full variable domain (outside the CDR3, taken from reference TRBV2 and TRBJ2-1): EPEVTQTPSHQVTQMGQEVILRCVPISNHLYFYWYRQILGQKVEFLVSFYNNEISEKSEIFDDQFSVERPDGSNFTLKIRSTKLEDSAMYFCASMRMVHEQFFGPGTRLTVL.

CDR3 protein: CASSPGVREYEQFF. The CDR3 DNA follows: TGTGCCAGCAGCCCAGGGGTCCGGGAGTATGAGCAGTTCTTC. The genes are TRBV7-6 and TRBJ2-1; either TRBD1 or TRBD2 may fit D (6 bases each). The germline V gene encodes CDR1 SGHVS and CDR2 FNYEAQ. This CDR3 comprises 14 residues. The V end lost 5 bases, the J end lost 8 bases, and 16 bases lay between the germline ends.